A single sample is the source of the 24 T cell receptor beta chains below, sequenced in a study of naive and memory T cell subsets. A UMI-containing oligonucleotide was joined by 3' ligation to the TCR cDNA template. Four PCR rounds used nested alpha and beta constant region primers plus the SP2 primer. Each CDR3 protein is one row after TCRdb ran MiXCR on the 5' RACE reads. The data show approximately 49,000 distinct CDR3 sequences, 4.7% seen once. Every receptor here comes from a female donor in good health.

This clonotype occurred a few times. The genes are TRBV19 and TRBJ2-3; D remains ambiguous. The germline V gene has CDR1 LNHDA and CDR2 SQIVND (reference sequence). V dropped 3 bases and J dropped 2 bases, with 15 bases sitting between them. CDR3 length: 16 amino acids. The CDR3 nucleotides read TGTGCCAGTAGTATTAGGTCGCTGGTCTCCACAGATACGCAGTATTTT. Protein product: CASSIRSLVSTDTQYF.

This clonotype was counted many times. This chain uses TRBV4-3 with TRBJ2-1, with D maybe TRBD1 (6 bases). The length of the CDR3 is 13 residues. V was clipped by 5 bases and J by 4 bases, with 9 bases between them. Germline values: CDR1 LGHNA, CDR2 YSLEER. CDR3 residues: CASSGTLYNEQFF. DNA of the CDR3: TGCGCCAGCAGCGGGACACTTTACAATGAGCAGTTCTTC.

The chain is built from TRBV4-3 and TRBJ2-5; no definite D call. Germline V gene data show CDR1 as LGHNA and CDR2 as YSLEER. The CDR3 totals 14 residues. Trimming took 4 bases from V and 2 from J, leaving 11 bases between them. CDR3 sequence reads: CASSPGSGQETQYF. DNA for the CDR3: TGCGCCAGCAGCCCAGGATCCGGGCAAGAGACCCAGTACTTC.

This clonotype turned up a few times. The V gene is TRBV21-1, the J gene TRBJ2-6. TRBV21-1 is classified as a pseudogene. CDR3 length: 15 residues. Here the CDR3 DNA reads TGTGCCAGCAGCAAAGCCGGACGGGTTGCCAACGTCCTGACTTTC. Protein: CASSKAGRVANVLTF.

This clonotype was detected many times. The chain recombines TRBV25-1 with TRBJ2-5, with TRBD1 matching 7 bases. Germline CDR1 reads MGHDK; CDR2 reads SYGVNS. V was clipped by 1 base and J by 4 bases; unmatched bases: 6. The CDR3 contains 15 residues. This CDR3 reads CASSESRGRRETQYF. DNA for the CDR3: TGTGCCAGCAGTGAATCAAGGGGGCGCAGAGAGACCCAGTACTTC.

This clonotype was seen at least ten times. The genes are TRBV25-1 and TRBJ2-3; 7 bases line up with TRBD1. Germline V gene sequence: CDR1 MGHDK, CDR2 SYGVNS. The CDR3 length is 14 residues. V dropped 6 bases and J dropped 4; count of bases not matched to a gene: 7. DNA for the CDR3: TGTGCCAGCAGCACAGGGGTTAGGGCAGATACGCAGTATTTT. It is translated as CASSTGVRADTQYF.

Ten or more counts support this clonotype. The chain uses TRBV20-1 and TRBJ2-7; D is possibly TRBD1 or TRBD2 (6 bases each). Germline V gives CDR1 DFQATT, CDR2 SNEGSKA (reference sequence). V lost 5 bases and J 5 bases, leaving 10 bases between the germline ends. CDR3 size: 11 residues. The CDR3 nucleotides read TGCAGTGCTTCTAGGGGGGACGAGCAGTACTTC. Translation: CSASRGDEQYF.

This clonotype was observed at least ten times. The V call is TRBV5-5, the J call TRBJ2-3, with TRBD2 identical over 13 bases. Germline-derived CDR1 and CDR2 are SGHKS and YYEKEE (reference sequence). There are 17 residues in the CDR3. The trim removed 3 bases at V and 0 bases at J, leaving 4 bases unmatched. The CDR3, as DNA: TGTGCCAGCAGCTGGCCGGGACTAGCGGGAAGCACAGATACGCAGTATTTT. It codes for CASSWPGLAGSTDTQYF.

This clonotype was recorded many times. This chain connects TRBV18 to TRBJ2-1, with unresolved D. The germline CDR1 and CDR2 sequences are KGHSH and LQKENI. This CDR3 region has 11 residues. V lost 2 bases, J lost 8 bases, and 4 bases lay in between. CDR3 in amino acids: CASSPGDEQFF. CDR3 nucleotide sequence: TGTGCCAGCTCACCAGGGGATGAGCAGTTCTTC. The full variable domain, with the rest looked up from reference TRBV18 and TRBJ2-1, is NAGVMQNPRHLVRRRGQEARLRCSPMKGHSHVYWYRQLPEEGLKFMVYLQKENIIDESGMPKERFSAEFPKEGPSILRIQQVVRGDSAAYFCASSPGDEQFFGPGTRLTVL.

This clonotype was seen many times. This rearrangement joins TRBV11-3 to TRBJ2-2; perhaps D is TRBD1 or TRBD2 (6 bases each). The CDR3 spans 15 residues. V dropped 2 bases and J dropped 7 bases, with 14 bases sitting between them. Germline loops: CDR1 SGHNT, CDR2 YENEEA. CDR3 sequence reads: CASSLITGAGGELFF. The CDR3 DNA sequence: TGTGCCAGCAGCTTAATTACGGGGGCAGGCGGGGAGCTGTTTTTT.

Ten or more counts support this clonotype. The V and J genes are TRBV19 and TRBJ2-1; the D gene is possibly TRBD2 (6 bases). CDR1 is LNHDA and CDR2 is SQIVND in the germline V gene (reference sequence). Trimming took off 3 bases at V and 8 bases at J, with 11 bases between the two ends. The length of the CDR3 is 13 residues. This CDR3 is CASSMSERDEQFF. The CDR3 DNA is TGTGCCAGTAGTATGAGTGAGCGGGATGAGCAGTTCTTC.

This clonotype was detected many times. This chain links TRBV4-1 with TRBJ2-2; TRBD2 matches at 7 bases. CDR1 is MGHRA, CDR2 YSYEKL, per germline. The length of the CDR3 is 16 residues. V dropped 1 base and J dropped 4; count of bases not matched to a gene: 6. CDR3 amino acids: CASSQVWAGATGELFF. The CDR3, as DNA: TGCGCCAGCAGCCAAGTTTGGGCGGGAGCCACCGGGGAGCTGTTTTTT.

The chain is built from TRBV29-1 and TRBJ2-1; 7 nucleotides match TRBD2. The junction had 10 bases not matched to a gene; V was cut back by 6 bases and J by 2 bases. Germline V gene lookup returns CDR1 SQVTM and CDR2 ANQGSEA. There are 15 residues in the CDR3. CDR3 sequence reads: CSVTAGRQTYNEQFF. CDR3 in DNA: TGCAGCGTCACTGCCGGGAGGCAAACCTACAATGAGCAGTTCTTC.

The table lists this clonotype with many counts. This sequence joins TRBV6-1 and TRBJ2-3; tentatively, D is TRBD2 (5 bases). Germline assignment: CDR1 MNHNS and CDR2 SASEGT. The CDR3 runs 16 residues. Between the trimmed V and J ends, which lost 6 bases and 2 bases, there was a span of 18 bases. The CDR3 loop is CASRDRLRVYTDTQYF. CDR3 DNA sequence: TGTGCCAGCAGGGACCGACTGCGGGTTTACACAGATACGCAGTATTTT.

Here the CDR3 reads CASSPRTGSYEQYF. The DNA of the CDR3 is TGTGCCAGCAGCCCGCGGACAGGGTCCTACGAGCAGTACTTC. The chain carries TRBV7-9 and TRBJ2-7, with 8 bases that match TRBD1. The junction had 4 bases not matched to a gene; V was cut back by 5 bases and J by 1 base. Germline CDR1 is SEHNR and CDR2 is FQNEAQ (reference sequence). CDR3 length: 14 residues.

This clonotype appeared many times. As DNA, the CDR3 is TGTGCCATCAGCGGAGGACTACTCTCTGGAAACACCATATATTTT. Translating it yields CAISGGLLSGNTIYF. The chain has TRBV10-3 and TRBJ1-3; D uncertain. The CDR3 has 15 residues. The germline V gene has CDR1 ENHRY and CDR2 SYGVKD. Trimming removed 6 bases at V and 0 bases at J, with 12 bases between.

This clonotype was counted at least ten times. This chain links TRBV18 with TRBJ2-7; TRBD2 matches 10 bases. The junction had 2 bases not matched to a gene; V was cut back by 3 bases and J by 3 bases. The CDR3 extends over 14 amino acids. Germline values: CDR1 KGHSH, CDR2 LQKENI. The CDR3 loop reads CASSPSGRFYEQYF. The CDR3 DNA follows: TGTGCCAGCTCACCTAGCGGGAGGTTCTACGAGCAGTACTTC.

This clonotype was counted ten times or more. J is TRBJ2-1 and V is TRBV13; possible D gene TRBD2, 6 bases. The germline V gene encodes CDR1 PRHDT and CDR2 FYEKMQ (reference sequence). The CDR3 is 15 amino acids. V lost 2 bases and J 1 base, leaving 9 bases between the germline ends. This chain's CDR3 is CASSLSRGSYNEQFF. CDR3 sequence (DNA): TGTGCCAGCAGCTTAAGTCGGGGGTCCTACAATGAGCAGTTCTTC.

This clonotype was picked up many times. This chain uses TRBV6-5 with TRBJ1-3, with a weak D call TRBD1 (6 bases). The CDR3 is made up of 18 amino acids. Germline V gene sequence: CDR1 MNHEY, CDR2 SVGAGI. V lost 3 bases to trimming and J lost 1 base, with 19 bases between them. This CDR3 reads CASSYSGTRQSSGNTIYF. In nucleotides, the CDR3 is TGTGCCAGCAGTTATTCCGGGACAAGGCAGTCTTCTGGAAACACCATATATTTT.

This clonotype was recorded at least ten times. The chain employs TRBV27 and TRBJ2-3, with 7 bases aligning to TRBD2. CDR3 length: 17 residues. The V gene's germline CDR1 is MNHEY and CDR2 SMNVEV (reference sequence). The junction had 14 bases not matched to a gene; V was cut back by 8 bases and J by 0 bases. The CDR3 region is CASQREGLSSSTDTQYF. CDR3 DNA: TGTGCCAGCCAAAGGGAGGGACTGAGTTCTAGCACAGATACGCAGTATTTT.

This clonotype was seen only a few times. The V and J genes are TRBV19 and TRBJ2-1, with TRBD2 identical over 8 bases. The V gene end was trimmed by 4 bases and the J gene end by 0 bases; junction bases not matched to a gene: 11. From germline, CDR1 is LNHDA and CDR2 SQIVND (reference sequence). There are 18 residues in the CDR3. The CDR3 loop is CASSTGLAASYSYNEQFF. The CDR3 nucleotides read TGTGCCAGTAGTACCGGACTAGCCGCATCCTACTCCTACAATGAGCAGTTCTTC.

This clonotype was observed many times. At one end, the junction sequence differs from germline, possibly due to a read error. V and J are TRBV19 and TRBJ2-1; D is possibly TRBD1 (6 bases). CDR1 is LNHDA and CDR2 is SQIVND in the germline V gene (reference sequence). This CDR3 is 13 amino acids long. The CDR3 here is CASSREGQGISVF. The DNA of the CDR3 is TGTGCCAGTAGTAGGGAAGGTCAGGGGATTTCGGTCTTC.

In this sample, this clonotype turned up many times. This sequence joins TRBV6-5 and TRBJ1-2; the D gene is possibly TRBD1 (5 bases). V was clipped by 8 bases and J by 7 bases, with 11 bases between them. CDR3 size: 11 residues. Germline CDR1 and CDR2: MNHEY and SVGAGI. The CDR3 nucleotides are TGTGCCAGCCTAGGGGATTCTGGCTACACCTTC. It encodes CASLGDSGYTF.

At least ten counts were recorded for this clonotype. The chain joins TRBV28 to TRBJ1-2; 10 bases are shared with TRBD1. Germline assignment: CDR1 MDHEN and CDR2 SYDVKM. The CDR3 has 14 residues. J lost 7 bases, V lost 2 bases, and 4 bases had no gene match. CDR3: CASSLIWDRGGYTF. The CDR3 region has the DNA TGTGCCAGCAGTTTAATTTGGGACAGGGGTGGCTACACCTTC.